This T cell receptor beta chain was retrieved from a study of blood T cells in healthy people across ages. Approximately 9.4 milliliters was the volume of peripheral blood drawn from each donor. Next came a second PCR, run for about 7 to 12 cycles, which used a sample-barcoded 5' primer along with a J-beta primer mix. Every sample gave at least 2.5 million paired-end reads containing CDR3. TCRdb itself ran the 5' RACE reads through MiXCR, one entry per CDR3 protein. The table has 600,000 or so distinct CDR3 sequences, roughly 31% seen once; the top ten hold about 15%. To note about this clonotype: Antigen unknown.

The CDR3 length is 13 residues. V was shortened by 6 bases and J by 2 bases, with 9 bases between the two germline ends. In germline, CDR1 is KGHSH, CDR2 LQKENI. Study findings and constraints: Both naive CD4+ cell counts and diversity were greater in long-lived donors than in aged donors.

The rearrangement links TRBV18 to TRBJ2-3; D is undetermined. Sequencing input: blood. The TCR was taken from a woman aged 80 or older in good health. CDR3: CASSGESTDTQYF. The CDR3 nucleotides are TGTGCCAGCTCCGGAGAGTCCACAGATACGCAGTATTTT. The full variable domain, rest sourced from reference TRBV18 and TRBJ2-3, is NAGVMQNPRHLVRRRGQEARLRCSPMKGHSHVYWYRQLPEEGLKFMVYLQKENIIDESGMPKERFSAEFPKEGPSILRIQQVVRGDSAAYFCASSGESTDTQYFGPGTRLTVL.